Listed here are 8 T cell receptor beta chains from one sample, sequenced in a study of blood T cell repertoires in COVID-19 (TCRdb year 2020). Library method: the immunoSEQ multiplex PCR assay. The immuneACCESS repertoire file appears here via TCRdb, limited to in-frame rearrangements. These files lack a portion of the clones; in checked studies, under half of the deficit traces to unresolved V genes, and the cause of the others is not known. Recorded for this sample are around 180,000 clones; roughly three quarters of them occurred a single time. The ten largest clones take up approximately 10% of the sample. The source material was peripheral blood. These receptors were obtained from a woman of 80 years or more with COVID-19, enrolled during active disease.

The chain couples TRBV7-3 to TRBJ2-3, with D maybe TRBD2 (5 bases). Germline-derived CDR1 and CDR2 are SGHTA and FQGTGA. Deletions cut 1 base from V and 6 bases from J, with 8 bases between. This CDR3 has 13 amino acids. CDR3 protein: CASSLRASDTQYF. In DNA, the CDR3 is TGTGCCAGCAGCTTAAGGGCTAGCGATACGCAGTATTTT.

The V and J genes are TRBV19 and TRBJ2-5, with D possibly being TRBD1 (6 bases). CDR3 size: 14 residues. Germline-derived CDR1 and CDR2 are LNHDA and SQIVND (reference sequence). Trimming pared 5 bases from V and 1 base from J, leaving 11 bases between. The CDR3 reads CASSEQGFQETQYF. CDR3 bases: TGTGCCAGTAGTGAACAGGGATTCCAAGAGACCCAGTACTTC.

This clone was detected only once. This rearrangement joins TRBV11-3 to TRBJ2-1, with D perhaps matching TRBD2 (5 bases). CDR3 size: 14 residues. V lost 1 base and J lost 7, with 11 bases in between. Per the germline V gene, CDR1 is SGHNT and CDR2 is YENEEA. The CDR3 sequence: CASSLGREGNEQFF. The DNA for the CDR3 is TGTGCCAGCAGCTTAGGCCGGGAAGGGAATGAGCAGTTCTTC.

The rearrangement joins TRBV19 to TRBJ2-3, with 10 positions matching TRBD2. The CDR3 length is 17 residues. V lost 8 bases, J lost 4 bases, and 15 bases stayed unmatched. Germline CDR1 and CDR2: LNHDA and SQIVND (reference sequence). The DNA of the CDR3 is TGTGCCAGTTCCCCTAGCGGGAGAACATCTGTGGCAGATACGCAGTATTTT. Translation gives CASSPSGRTSVADTQYF.

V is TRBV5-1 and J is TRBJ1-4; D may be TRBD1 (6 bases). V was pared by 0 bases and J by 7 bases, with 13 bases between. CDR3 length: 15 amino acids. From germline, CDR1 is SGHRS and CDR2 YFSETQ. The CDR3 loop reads CASSLEAGEGEKLFF. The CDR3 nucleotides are TGCGCCAGCAGCTTGGAGGCAGGGGAAGGTGAAAAACTGTTTTTT.

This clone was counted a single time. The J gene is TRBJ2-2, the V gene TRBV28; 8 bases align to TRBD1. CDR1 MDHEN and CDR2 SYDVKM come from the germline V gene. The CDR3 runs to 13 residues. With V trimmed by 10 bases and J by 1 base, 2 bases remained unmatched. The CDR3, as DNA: TGTGCCATGGGGACAGGGAACACCGGGGAGCTGTTTTTT. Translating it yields CAMGTGNTGELFF.

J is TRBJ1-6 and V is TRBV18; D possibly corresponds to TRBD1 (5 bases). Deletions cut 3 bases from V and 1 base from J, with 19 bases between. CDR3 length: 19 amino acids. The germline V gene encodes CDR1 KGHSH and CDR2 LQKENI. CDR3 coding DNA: TGTGCCAGCTCACCGGCTCGCCCCGCCAAGGGGTCCTATAATTCACCCCTCCACTTT. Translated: CASSPARPAKGSYNSPLHF.

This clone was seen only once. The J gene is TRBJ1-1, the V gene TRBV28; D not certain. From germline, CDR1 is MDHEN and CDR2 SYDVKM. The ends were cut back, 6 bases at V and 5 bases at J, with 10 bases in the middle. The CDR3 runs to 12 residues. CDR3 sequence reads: CASRTYRTEAFF. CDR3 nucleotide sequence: TGTGCCAGCAGAACCTACCGGACTGAAGCTTTCTTT.